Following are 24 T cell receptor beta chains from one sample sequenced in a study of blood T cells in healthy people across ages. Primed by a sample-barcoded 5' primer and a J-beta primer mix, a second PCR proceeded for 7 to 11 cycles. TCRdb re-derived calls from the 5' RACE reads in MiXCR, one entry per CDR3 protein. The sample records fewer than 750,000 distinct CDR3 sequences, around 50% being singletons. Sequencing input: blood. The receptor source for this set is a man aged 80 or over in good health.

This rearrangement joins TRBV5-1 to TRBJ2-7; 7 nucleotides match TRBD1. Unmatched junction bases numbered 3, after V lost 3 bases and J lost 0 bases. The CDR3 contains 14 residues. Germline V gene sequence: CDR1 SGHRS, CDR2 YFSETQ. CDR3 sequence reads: CASSWDSPSYEQYF. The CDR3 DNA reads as TGCGCCAGCAGCTGGGACAGTCCCTCCTACGAGCAGTACTTC.

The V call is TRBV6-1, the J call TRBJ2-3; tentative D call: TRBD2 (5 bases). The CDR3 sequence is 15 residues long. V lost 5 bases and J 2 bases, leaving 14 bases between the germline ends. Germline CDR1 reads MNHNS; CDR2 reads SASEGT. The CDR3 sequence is CASSSGSYPTDTQYF. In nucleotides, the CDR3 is TGTGCCAGCAGTTCGGGGTCGTACCCCACAGATACGCAGTATTTT.

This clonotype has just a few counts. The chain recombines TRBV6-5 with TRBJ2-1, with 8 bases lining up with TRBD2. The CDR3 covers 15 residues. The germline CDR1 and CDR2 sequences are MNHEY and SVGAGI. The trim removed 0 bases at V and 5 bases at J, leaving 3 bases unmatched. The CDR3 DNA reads TGTGCCAGCAGTTACTCTAGCGGGGCCCACAATGAGCAGTTCTTC. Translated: CASSYSSGAHNEQFF.

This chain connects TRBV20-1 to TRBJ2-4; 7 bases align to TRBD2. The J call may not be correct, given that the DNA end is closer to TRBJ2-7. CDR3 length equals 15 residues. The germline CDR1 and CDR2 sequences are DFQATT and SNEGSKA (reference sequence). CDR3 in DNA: TGCAGTGCTCCCCAGCCCGCTAGCGGAACCTACGAGCAGTACTTC. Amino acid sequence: CSAPQPASGTYEQYF.

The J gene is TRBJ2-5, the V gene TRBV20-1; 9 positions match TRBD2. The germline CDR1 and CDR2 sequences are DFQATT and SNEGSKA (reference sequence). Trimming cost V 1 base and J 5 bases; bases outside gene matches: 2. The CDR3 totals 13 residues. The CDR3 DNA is TGCAGTGCTAGAGTAGCGGGAGAGGAGACCCAGTACTTC. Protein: CSARVAGEETQYF.

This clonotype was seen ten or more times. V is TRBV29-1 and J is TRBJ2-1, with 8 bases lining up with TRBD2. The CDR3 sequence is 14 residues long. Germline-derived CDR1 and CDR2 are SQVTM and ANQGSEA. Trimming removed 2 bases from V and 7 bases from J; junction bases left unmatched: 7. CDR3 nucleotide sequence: TGCAGCGTTGAATCCAGCGGGGGATCGAATGAGCAGTTCTTC. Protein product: CSVESSGGSNEQFF.

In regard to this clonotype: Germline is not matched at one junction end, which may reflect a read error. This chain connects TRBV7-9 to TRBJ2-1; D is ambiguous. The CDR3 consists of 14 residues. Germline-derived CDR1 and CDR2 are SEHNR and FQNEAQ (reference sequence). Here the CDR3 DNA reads TGTGCCAGCAACTTAGAGCTCGGAACAGCTGAGCAGTTCTTC. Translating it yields CASNLELGTAEQFF.

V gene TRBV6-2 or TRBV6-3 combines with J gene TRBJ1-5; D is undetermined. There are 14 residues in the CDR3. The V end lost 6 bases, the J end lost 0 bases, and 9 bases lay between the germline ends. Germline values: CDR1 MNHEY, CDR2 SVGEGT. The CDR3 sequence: CASRQRSSNQPQHF. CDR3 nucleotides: TGTGCCAGCAGACAGCGGTCTAGCAATCAGCCCCAGCATTTT.

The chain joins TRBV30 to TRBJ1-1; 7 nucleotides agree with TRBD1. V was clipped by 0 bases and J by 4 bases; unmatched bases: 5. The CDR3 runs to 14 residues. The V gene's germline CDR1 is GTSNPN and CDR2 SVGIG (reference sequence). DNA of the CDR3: TGTGCCTGGAGTGTACGCAGGGGGGGCACTGAAGCTTTCTTT. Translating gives CAWSVRRGGTEAFF.

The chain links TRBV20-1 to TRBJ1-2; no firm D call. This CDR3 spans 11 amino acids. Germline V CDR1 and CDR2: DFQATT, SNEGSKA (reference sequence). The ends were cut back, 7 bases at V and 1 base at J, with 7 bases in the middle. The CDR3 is CSGTHNYGYTF. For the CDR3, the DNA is TGCAGTGGAACGCATAACTATGGCTACACCTTC.

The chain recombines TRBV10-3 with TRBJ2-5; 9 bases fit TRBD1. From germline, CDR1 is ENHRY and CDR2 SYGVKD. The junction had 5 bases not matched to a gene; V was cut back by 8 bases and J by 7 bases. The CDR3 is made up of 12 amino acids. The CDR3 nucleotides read TGTGCCATCTGGACAGGGGAGGGGACCCAGTACTTC. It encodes CAIWTGEGTQYF.

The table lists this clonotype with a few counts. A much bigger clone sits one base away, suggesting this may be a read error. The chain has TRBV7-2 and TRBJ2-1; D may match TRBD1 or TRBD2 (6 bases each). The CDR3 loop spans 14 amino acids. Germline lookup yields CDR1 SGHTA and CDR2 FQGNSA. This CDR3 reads CARSLAAGENEQFF. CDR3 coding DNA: TGTGCCCGCAGCTTAGCGGCAGGGGAGAATGAGCAGTTCTTC.

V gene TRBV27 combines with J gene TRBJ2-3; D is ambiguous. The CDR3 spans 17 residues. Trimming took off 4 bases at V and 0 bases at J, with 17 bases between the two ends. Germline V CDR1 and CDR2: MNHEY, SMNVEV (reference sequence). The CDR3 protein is CASSSARTSSSTDTQYF. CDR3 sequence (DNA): TGTGCCAGCAGTTCCGCGAGGACGAGTTCTAGCACAGATACGCAGTATTTT.

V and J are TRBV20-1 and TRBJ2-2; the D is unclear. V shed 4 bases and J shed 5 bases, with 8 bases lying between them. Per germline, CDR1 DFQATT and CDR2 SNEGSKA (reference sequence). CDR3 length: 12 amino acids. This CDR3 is CSAIPRTGELFF. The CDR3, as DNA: TGCAGTGCTATACCAAGAACCGGGGAGCTGTTTTTT.

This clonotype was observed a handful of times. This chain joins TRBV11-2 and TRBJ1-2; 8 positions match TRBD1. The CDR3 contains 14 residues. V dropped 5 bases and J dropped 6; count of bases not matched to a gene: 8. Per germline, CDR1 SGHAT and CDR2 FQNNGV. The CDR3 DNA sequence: TGTGCCAGCAGCCTGGACAGGGCTAAGGATGGCTACACCTTC. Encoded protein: CASSLDRAKDGYTF.

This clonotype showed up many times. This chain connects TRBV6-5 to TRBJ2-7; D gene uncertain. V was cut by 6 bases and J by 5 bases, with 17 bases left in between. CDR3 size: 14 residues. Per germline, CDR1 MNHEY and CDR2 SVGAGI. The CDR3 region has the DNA TGTGCCAGCAGCCGCGCCAAACTTGGCCACGAGCAGTACTTC. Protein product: CASSRAKLGHEQYF.

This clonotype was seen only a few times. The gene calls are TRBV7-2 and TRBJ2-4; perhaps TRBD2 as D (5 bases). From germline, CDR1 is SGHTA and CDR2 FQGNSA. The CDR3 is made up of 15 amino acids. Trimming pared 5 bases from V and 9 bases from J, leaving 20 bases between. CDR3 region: CASSSSAGKTSIQYF. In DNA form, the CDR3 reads TGTGCCAGCAGCAGCTCGGCCGGGAAAACGAGCATTCAGTACTTC. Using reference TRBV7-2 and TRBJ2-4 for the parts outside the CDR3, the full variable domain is GAGVSQSPSNKVTEKGKDVELRCDPISGHTALYWYRQSLGQGLEFLIYFQGNSAPDKSGLPSDRFSAERTGGSVSTLTIQRTQQEDSAVYLCASSSSAGKTSIQYFGAGTRLSVL.

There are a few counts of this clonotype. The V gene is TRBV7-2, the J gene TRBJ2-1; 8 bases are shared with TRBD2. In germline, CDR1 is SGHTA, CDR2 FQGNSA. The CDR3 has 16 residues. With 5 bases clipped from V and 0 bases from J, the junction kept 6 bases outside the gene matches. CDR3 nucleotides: TGTGCCAGCAGCGGTACTAGCGGCAGCTCCTACAATGAGCAGTTCTTC. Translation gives CASSGTSGSSYNEQFF.

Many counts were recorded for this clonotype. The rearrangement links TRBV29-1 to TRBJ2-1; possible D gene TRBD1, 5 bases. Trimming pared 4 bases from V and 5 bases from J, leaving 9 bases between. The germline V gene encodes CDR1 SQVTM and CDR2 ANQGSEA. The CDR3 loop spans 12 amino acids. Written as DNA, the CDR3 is TGCAGCGTTGGTCTAGGGGACAATGAGCAGTTCTTC. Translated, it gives CSVGLGDNEQFF.

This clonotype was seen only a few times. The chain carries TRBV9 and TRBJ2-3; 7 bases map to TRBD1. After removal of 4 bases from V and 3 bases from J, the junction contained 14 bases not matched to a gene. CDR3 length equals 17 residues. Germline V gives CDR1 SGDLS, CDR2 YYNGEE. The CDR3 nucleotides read TGTGCCAGCAGCCCCACCGACAGGGCGCGACTAACAGATACGCAGTATTTT. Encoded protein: CASSPTDRARLTDTQYF.

The chain's CDR3 is CASSLYRGSEQYF. The CDR3 DNA is TGTGCCAGCAGTTTGTACAGGGGATCCGAGCAGTACTTC. The chain recombines TRBV28 with TRBJ2-5, with 7 bases fitting TRBD1. With the DNA end fitting TRBJ2-7 better, the J assignment may be wrong. The germline gives CDR1 MDHEN, CDR2 SYDVKM. This CDR3 contains 13 residues.

The CDR3 sequence is CATSDTGVSPYEQYF. CDR3 nucleotide sequence: TGTGCCACCAGTGATACAGGAGTCTCCCCCTACGAGCAGTACTTC. V usage is TRBV24-1 and J usage is TRBJ2-7; a possible D gene is TRBD1 (5 bases). CDR1 is KGHDR, CDR2 SFDVKD, per germline. Trimming took 3 bases from V and 2 from J, leaving 13 bases between them. This CDR3 is built from 15 residues.

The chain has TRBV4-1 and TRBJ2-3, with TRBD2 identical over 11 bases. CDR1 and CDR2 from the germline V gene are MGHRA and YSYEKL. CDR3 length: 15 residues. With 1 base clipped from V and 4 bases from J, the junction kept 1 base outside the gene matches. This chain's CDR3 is CASSQVLAGADTQYF. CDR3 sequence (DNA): TGCGCCAGCAGCCAAGTACTAGCGGGAGCAGATACGCAGTATTTT.

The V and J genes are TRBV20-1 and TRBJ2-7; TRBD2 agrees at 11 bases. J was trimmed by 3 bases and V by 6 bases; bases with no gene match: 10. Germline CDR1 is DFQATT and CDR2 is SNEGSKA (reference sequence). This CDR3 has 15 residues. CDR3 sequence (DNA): TGCAGTGCCAATAGCGGGGGGGCCACAAGCTACGAGCAGTACTTC. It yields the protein CSANSGGATSYEQYF.